This T cell receptor beta chain was captured in a study of blood T cells in healthy people across ages. In this sample, this clonotype turned up many times. Trimming cost V 4 bases and J 3 bases; bases outside gene matches: 13. Germline V gene data show CDR1 as MNHNS and CDR2 as SASEGT. The CDR3 extends over 17 amino acids. Alongside a J-beta primer mix, a sample-barcoded 5' primer served in a second PCR lasting about 7 to 12 cycles. TCRdb re-analysed the 5' RACE reads in MiXCR, keeping a single row per CDR3 protein. Among around 1.7 million distinct CDR3 sequences listed, 28% were seen once. Sequencing input: blood. This sequence originates from a woman in her twenties or thirties in good health. The V call is TRBV6-1, the J call TRBJ2-3, with 7 bases that match TRBD1. The CDR3 protein is CASSGAGTTGWTDTQYF. CDR3 nucleotides: TGTGCCAGCAGTGGAGCAGGAACGACAGGGTGGACAGATACGCAGTATTTT.